The entry below gives a single T cell receptor beta chain sequence along with its context. Its cognate antigen is unknown. This entry comes from a study of shared clonotypes between healthy human individuals. Regarding the study as a whole: The naive CD4 repertoires of a handful of donors were compared, and approximately 4.5% of clonotypes were shared. The generation probabilities recorded for non-shared clonotypes fell below those of clonotypes shared by all four donors.

The germline V gene has CDR1 SEHNR and CDR2 FQNEAQ (reference sequence). Deletions cut 6 bases from V and 0 bases from J, with 14 bases between. The CDR3 totals 15 residues. Measured with immunoSEQ multiplex PCR; TCRdb has only the in-frame clones, and not every one. Of more than 2 million clones listed, almost 96% are singletons. The receptor's source is a man between 18 and 35 years old in good health. The sample comprised naive CD4+ T cells sorted from blood. Subset noted: CD45RA+ positively selected. This chain uses TRBV7-9 with TRBJ1-1; D possibly corresponds to TRBD1 (5 bases). The DNA of the CDR3 is TGTGCCAGCAGTCACCAGGGAAGGATGAACACTGAAGCTTTCTTT. Translation: CASSHQGRMNTEAFF.